The 14 T cell receptor beta chains below come from one sample, sequenced in a study of OX40 agonist ivuxolimab in advanced cancers. The protocol used for the library was the immunoSEQ multiplex PCR assay. As stored in TCRdb, this immuneACCESS dataset retains in-frame rearrangements with V and J assigned. A fraction of the clones does not appear; measured against another copy, unresolved V genes explain less than half of the discrepancy, and the remainder lacks a known reason. This sample gives tens of thousands of clones in total; approximately 90% of them show up just once. Clones ranked in the top ten supply around 1.8% of the sample. The sample in question was CD4+ or CD8+ T cells sorted from blood, obtained in a trial of the OX40 agonist ivuxolimab. The receptors derive from an adult with an advanced solid tumor such as melanoma, head and neck, liver or kidney cancer.

The genes are TRBV7-2 and TRBJ2-3; D remains unclear. V was cut by 3 bases and J by 0 bases, with 13 bases left in between. The germline gives CDR1 SGHTA, CDR2 FQGNSA. This CDR3 contains 16 residues. As DNA, the CDR3 is TGTGCCAGCAGCTTGTGGGCTGTTCCTAGCACAGATACGCAGTATTTT. It encodes CASSLWAVPSTDTQYF. Drawing the rest from reference TRBV7-2 and TRBJ2-3, the complete variable domain is GAGVSQSPSNKVTEKGKDVELRCDPISGHTALYWYRQSLGQGLEFLIYFQGNSAPDKSGLPSDRFSAERTGGSVSTLTIQRTQQEDSAVYLCASSLWAVPSTDTQYFGPGTRLTVL.

This chain joins TRBV5-1 and TRBJ1-1; D might be TRBD1 (6 bases). Trimming shortened V by 4 bases and J by 5 bases, and 18 bases separated the two germline ends. The germline V gene encodes CDR1 SGHRS and CDR2 YFSETQ. The CDR3 loop spans 15 amino acids. The CDR3 bases are TGCGCCAGCAGCCTTGGACAGATTGTGGGAACTGAAGCTTTCTTT. Its protein is CASSLGQIVGTEAFF. The whole variable domain, remainder taken from reference TRBV5-1 and TRBJ1-1, is KAGVTQTPRYLIKTRGQQVTLSCSPISGHRSVSWYQQTPGQGLQFLFEYFSETQRNKGNFPGRFSGRQFSNSRSEMNVSTLELGDSALYLCASSLGQIVGTEAFFGQGTRLTVV.

The chain couples TRBV7-2 to TRBJ2-7; D remains unclear. The CDR3 has 13 residues. Germline V CDR1 and CDR2: SGHTA, FQGNSA. V was trimmed by 5 bases and J by 2 bases, leaving 10 bases between them. The CDR3 loop reads CASSIADTYEQYF. The DNA for the CDR3 is TGTGCCAGCAGCATCGCGGATACCTACGAGCAGTACTTC. Looking up the rest from reference TRBV7-2 and TRBJ2-7 gives the full variable domain: GAGVSQSPSNKVTEKGKDVELRCDPISGHTALYWYRQSLGQGLEFLIYFQGNSAPDKSGLPSDRFSAERTGGSVSTLTIQRTQQEDSAVYLCASSIADTYEQYFGPGTRLTVT.

The chain is built from TRBV9 and TRBJ1-3; D gene unclear. V was clipped by 0 bases and J by 4 bases, with 8 bases between them. This CDR3 is 14 amino acids long. From germline, CDR1 is SGDLS and CDR2 YYNGEE. CDR3 sequence reads: CASSVESLGNTIYF. The CDR3 DNA follows: TGTGCCAGCAGCGTAGAAAGTCTCGGAAACACCATATATTTT.

V is TRBV6-1 and J is TRBJ2-3, with D possibly TRBD2 on 5 matching bases. The CDR3 totals 15 residues. Trimming cost V 6 bases and J 5 bases, with 18 bases left between them. Germline CDR1 MNHNS, CDR2 SASEGT. The CDR3 DNA is TGTGCCAGCAGGGACTCGGGGAAGGTGGTAGATACGCAGTATTTT. Its protein product is CASRDSGKVVDTQYF.

The gene calls are TRBV2 and TRBJ2-2; possible D gene TRBD2, 5 bases. The CDR3 has 13 amino acids. Germline CDR1 is SNHLY and CDR2 is FYNNEI. V was shortened by 6 bases and J by 8 bases, with 13 bases between the two germline ends. CDR3 sequence (DNA): TGTGCCAGCAGGGCCCTCGGGGTGGGGGAGCTGTTTTTT. Its translation: CASRALGVGELFF.

This clone appeared once. The chain is built from TRBV11-3 and TRBJ2-5; D call uncertain. The CDR3 is 13 amino acids. CDR1 SGHNT and CDR2 YENEEA come from the germline V gene. Trimming pared 0 bases from V and 5 bases from J, leaving 7 bases between. DNA for the CDR3: TGTGCCAGCAGCTTAGAGGCGTCGGAGACCCAGTACTTC. Translation gives CASSLEASETQYF. Complete variable domain (other parts from reference TRBV11-3 and TRBJ2-5): EAGVVQSPRYKIIEKKQPVAFWCNPISGHNTLYWYLQNLGQGPELLIRYENEEAVDDSQLPKDRFSAERLKGVDSTLKIQPAELGDSAVYLCASSLEASETQYFGPGTRLLVL.

V and J are TRBV7-6 and TRBJ2-7; D is uncertain. The CDR3 covers 9 residues. CDR1 is SGHVS and CDR2 is FNYEAQ in the germline V gene. V lost 7 bases and J 3 bases, leaving 1 base between the germline ends. The CDR3 reads CASIYEQYF. In nucleotides, the CDR3 is TGTGCCAGCATCTACGAGCAGTACTTC.

The chain combines TRBV6-6 with TRBJ1-1; perhaps TRBD1 as D (6 bases). Deletions cut 6 bases from V and 3 bases from J, with 11 bases between. This CDR3 is built from 13 residues. Germline loops: CDR1 MNHNY, CDR2 SVGAGI (reference sequence). CDR3 loop: CASRPTGHTEAFF. DNA of the CDR3: TGTGCCAGCAGACCGACAGGTCACACTGAAGCTTTCTTT.

The chain joins TRBV6-1 to TRBJ1-1; weak D call: TRBD1 (5 bases). Trimming stripped 3 bases from V and 10 bases from J, with 21 bases between. CDR1 is MNHNS and CDR2 is SASEGT in the germline V gene. The CDR3 covers 15 residues. In DNA, the CDR3 is TGTGCCAGCAGTGACGGTGGCGGGACCGAAGTAGGAGCTTTCTTT. The encoded protein is CASSDGGGTEVGAFF.

This clone is a singleton in its sample. At one boundary the junction diverges from the germline segment, which might be a read error. This sequence joins TRBV28 and TRBJ2-3; possible D gene TRBD1, 7 bases. Germline V gene sequence: CDR1 MDHEN, CDR2 SYDVKM. The CDR3 has 15 amino acids. CDR3 DNA: TGTGCCAGCAGTTTTCCGCAGGGGGGCACCGATACGCAGTATTTT. Amino acid sequence: CASSFPQGGTDTQYF. Supplemented by reference TRBV28 and TRBJ2-3, the full variable domain reads DVKVTQSSRYLVKRTGEKVFLECVQDMDHENMFWYRQDPGLGLRLIYFSYDVKMKEKGDIPEGYSVSREKKERFSLILESASTNQTSMYLCASSFPQGGTDTQYFGPGTRLTVL.

This clone was observed a few times. The V gene is TRBV21-1, the J gene TRBJ1-3. TRBV21-1 is termed a pseudogene. The CDR3 extends over 16 amino acids. The CDR3 DNA reads as TGTGCCAGCAGAGAGGGTCGGACAAACTCTGGAAACACCATATATTTT. The encoded protein is CASREGRTNSGNTIYF.

Notes on this clone: The junction departs from germline at one end; a sequencing error may be responsible. The chain combines TRBV28 with TRBJ1-1; D call uncertain. Per the germline V gene, CDR1 is MDHEN and CDR2 is SYDVKM. The CDR3 has 12 residues. The CDR3: CASSLRSTEAFF. CDR3 DNA: TGTGCCAGTAGTTTGCGGTCCACTGAAGCTTTCTTT.

CDR3 residues: CAWGLAGPQETQYF. DNA of the CDR3: TGTGCCTGGGGACTAGCGGGTCCCCAAGAGACCCAGTACTTC. This chain links TRBV30 with TRBJ2-5; TRBD2 matches at 11 bases. The V gene end was trimmed by 5 bases and the J gene end by 1 base; junction bases not matched to a gene: 3. The germline V gene has CDR1 GTSNPN and CDR2 SVGIG (reference sequence). This CDR3 region has 14 residues.